The table lists the clone carrying this T cell receptor beta chain with many counts. Quantitative molecular-barcoded 5'-RACE generated the TCR beta libraries. TCRdb re-called the 5' RACE reads through MiXCR, storing one row per CDR3 protein. Among 200,000 to 300,000 distinct CDR3 sequences listed, roughly a tenth were seen once. The CDR3 extends over 13 amino acids. Trimming pared 5 bases from V and 2 bases from J, leaving 9 bases between. The germline CDR1 and CDR2 sequences are SGHTA and FQGNSA. The sample originates from a study of CD8 T cells in ankylosing spondylitis. This chain joins TRBV7-2 and TRBJ1-2; the D is unclear. The source material was blood, either unsorted or a sorted T cell fraction (not recorded which). This clonotype was sampled from a male donor with ankylosing spondylitis or in good health (not recorded which). CDR3 DNA: TGTGCCAGCAGCACGACTGTAAACTATGGCTACACCTTC. Amino acid sequence: CASSTTVNYGYTF.